This TCR beta chain was retrieved from a study of blood T cells in healthy people across ages. The CDR3 has 13 amino acids. From germline, CDR1 is MDHEN and CDR2 SYDVKM. The donors, aged about 6 to 100, were healthy Caucasians from Russia. Isolation per sample recovered at least 7 million PBMCs. Samples each yielded at least 5 micrograms of total RNA. Primed by a sample-barcoded 5' primer and a J-beta primer mix, a second PCR proceeded for about 6 to 12 cycles. The template-switch adaptor was a 5' adaptor with 12 random nucleotides. It tagged each cDNA molecule. TCRdb re-called the 5' RACE reads with MiXCR, one entry per CDR3 protein. The table has approximately 600,000 distinct CDR3 sequences, under 65% seen once.

Material: blood. The clonotype comes from a man between 60 and 75 years old in good health. The V call is TRBV28, the J call TRBJ2-5; 7 bases match TRBD1. Matching the DNA end better, TRBJ2-7 makes the J call doubtful. CDR3 sequence (DNA): TGTGCCACACACAGGGGACCTAACTACGAGCAGTACTTC. Amino acids: CATHRGPNYEQYF.